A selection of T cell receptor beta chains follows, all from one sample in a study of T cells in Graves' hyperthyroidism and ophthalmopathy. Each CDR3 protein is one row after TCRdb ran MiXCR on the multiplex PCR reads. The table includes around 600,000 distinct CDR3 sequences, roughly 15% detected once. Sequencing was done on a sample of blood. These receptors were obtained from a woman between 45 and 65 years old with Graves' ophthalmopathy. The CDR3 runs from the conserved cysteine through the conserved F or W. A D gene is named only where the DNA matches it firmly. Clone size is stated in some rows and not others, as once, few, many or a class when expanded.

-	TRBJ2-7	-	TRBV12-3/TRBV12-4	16	TGTGCCAGCAGTTTAATTGCAGGGCGGTTGACCTACGAGCGGTACTTC	CASSLIAGRLTYERYF
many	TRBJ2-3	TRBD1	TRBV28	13	TGTGCCAGCAGTGTACAGGGGGCAGATACGCAGTATTTT	CASSVQGADTQYF
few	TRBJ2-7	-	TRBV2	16	TGTGCCAGCAGGGACATCGACAACTTAAGCTCCTACGAGCAGTACTTC	CASRDIDNLSSYEQYF
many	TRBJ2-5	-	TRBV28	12	TGTGCCAGCAGTTCACGGCGGGAGACCCAGTACTTC	CASSSRRETQYF
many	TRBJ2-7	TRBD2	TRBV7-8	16	TGTGCCAGCAGCTTAGCTTTCGGTAGCGGGAGCATCGAGCAGTACTTC	CASSLAFGSGSIEQYF
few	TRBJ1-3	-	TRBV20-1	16	TGCAGTGCTAGAGGGATCACAGGGACTAAGGGAAACACCATATATTTT	CSARGITGTKGNTIYF
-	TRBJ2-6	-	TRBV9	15	TGTGCCAGCTCTGGACCGAGCTCTGGGGCCAACGTCCGGACTTTC	CASSGPSSGANVRTF
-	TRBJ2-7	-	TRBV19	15	TGTGCCAGTAGTATACTGGGGGCGCGAGACTACGAGCAGTACTTC	CASSILGARDYEQYF
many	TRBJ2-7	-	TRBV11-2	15	TGTGCCAGCAGCGAACCCGGGACTTCCATCTACGAGCAGTACTTC	CASSEPGTSIYEQYF
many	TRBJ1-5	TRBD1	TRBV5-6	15	TGTGCCAGCAGCTTCCTAACAGGGGACAATCAGCCCCAGCATTTT	CASSFLTGDNQPQHF
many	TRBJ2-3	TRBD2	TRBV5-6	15	TGTGCCAGCAGCTTTCAGGGGACTAGCGGAGATACGCAGTATTTT	CASSFQGTSGDTQYF
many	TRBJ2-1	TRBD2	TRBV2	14	TGTGCCAGCCTAGCGGGAGGGCCCCGCAATGAGCAGTTCTTC	CASLAGGPRNEQFF
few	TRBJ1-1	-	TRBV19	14	TGTGCCAGTAGTGACGACCGGGAAAACACTGAAGCTTTCTTT	CASSDDRENTEAFF
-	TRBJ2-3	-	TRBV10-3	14	TGTGGCATCAGAGCAAGAGACAGGCAAGATACGCAGTATTTT	CGIRARDRQDTQYF
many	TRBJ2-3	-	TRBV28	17	TGTGCCAGCACCAGTCATCCAGCTGGGACTAGCACAGATACGCAGTATTTT	CASTSHPAGTSTDTQYF
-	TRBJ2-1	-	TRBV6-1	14	TGTGCCAGCAGTTGGCAACAGGGCTACAATGAGCAGTTCTTC	CASSWQQGYNEQFF
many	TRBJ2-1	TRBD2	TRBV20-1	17	TGCAGTGCTAGAGAGGCTAGCGGGAGTGGGTCCTACAATGAGCAGTTCTTC	CSAREASGSGSYNEQFF
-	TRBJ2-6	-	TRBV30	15	TGTGCCTGGATGAGCCGGGAAACCGGGGCCAACGTCCTGACTTTC	CAWMSRETGANVLTF
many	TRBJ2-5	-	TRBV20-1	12	TGCAGTGCTAGAGATCGGGGAGAGACCCAGTACTTC	CSARDRGETQYF
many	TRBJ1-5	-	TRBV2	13	TGTGCCAGCAGTGACAGGGGAGGTCAGCCCCAGCATTTT	CASSDRGGQPQHF
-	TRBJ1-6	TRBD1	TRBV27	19	TGTGCCAGCAGTTCAAAACCTCTTACCGGGACAGGGGTTAATTCACCCCTCCACTTT	CASSSKPLTGTGVNSPLHF
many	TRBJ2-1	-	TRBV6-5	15	TGTGCCAGCAGTTACTCGAGTCGATTGTACAATGAGCAGTTCTTC	CASSYSSRLYNEQFF
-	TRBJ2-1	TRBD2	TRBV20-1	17	TGCAGTGCGAGACTCATTATAGCGGGGCCCTCCTACAATGAGCAGTTCTTC	CSARLIIAGPSYNEQFF